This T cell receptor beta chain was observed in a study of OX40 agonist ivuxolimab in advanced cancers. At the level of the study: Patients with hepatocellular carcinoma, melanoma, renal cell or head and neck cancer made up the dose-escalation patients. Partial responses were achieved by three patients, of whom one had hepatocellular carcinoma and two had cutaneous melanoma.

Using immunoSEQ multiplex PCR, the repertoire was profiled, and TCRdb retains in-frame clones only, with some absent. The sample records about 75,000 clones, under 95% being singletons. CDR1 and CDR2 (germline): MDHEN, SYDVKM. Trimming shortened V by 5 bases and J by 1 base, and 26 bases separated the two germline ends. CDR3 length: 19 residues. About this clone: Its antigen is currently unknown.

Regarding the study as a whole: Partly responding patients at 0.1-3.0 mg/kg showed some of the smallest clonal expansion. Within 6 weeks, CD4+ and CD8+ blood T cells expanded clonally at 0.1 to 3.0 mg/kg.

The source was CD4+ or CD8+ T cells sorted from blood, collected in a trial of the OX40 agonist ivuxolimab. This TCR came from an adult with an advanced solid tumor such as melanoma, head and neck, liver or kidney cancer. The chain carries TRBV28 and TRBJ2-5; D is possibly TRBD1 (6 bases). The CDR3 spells CASSPIRSAGASLQETQYF. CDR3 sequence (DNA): TGTGCCAGCAGTCCGATCCGGAGCGCAGGGGCGAGCCTCCAAGAGACCCAGTACTTC.